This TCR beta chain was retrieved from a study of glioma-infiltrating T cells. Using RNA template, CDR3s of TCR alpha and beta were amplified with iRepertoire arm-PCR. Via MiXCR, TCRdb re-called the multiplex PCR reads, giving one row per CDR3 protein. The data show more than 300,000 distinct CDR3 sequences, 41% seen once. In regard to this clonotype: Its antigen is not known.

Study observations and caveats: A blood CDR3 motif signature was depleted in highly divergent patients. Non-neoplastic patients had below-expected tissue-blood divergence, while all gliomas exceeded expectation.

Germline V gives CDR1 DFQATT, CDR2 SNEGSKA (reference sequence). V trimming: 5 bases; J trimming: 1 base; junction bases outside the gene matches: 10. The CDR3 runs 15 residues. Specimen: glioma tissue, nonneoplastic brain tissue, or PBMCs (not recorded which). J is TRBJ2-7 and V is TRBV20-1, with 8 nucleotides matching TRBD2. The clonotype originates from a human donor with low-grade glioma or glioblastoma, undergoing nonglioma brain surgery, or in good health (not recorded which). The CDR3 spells CSAGGGTRGSYEQYF. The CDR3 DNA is TGCAGTGCTGGAGGAGGGACTAGAGGATCCTACGAGCAGTACTTC.